These 23 T cell receptor beta chains share one sample of origin, sequenced in a study of CD8 T cells in ankylosing spondylitis. Study observations and caveats: Ankylosing spondylitis blood appeared to be characterized by a TCR beta motif of eight or nine highly homologous variants.

TCRdb reanalysed the 5' RACE reads using MiXCR and keeps one entry per CDR3 protein. The table records some 220,000 distinct CDR3 sequences, about 7% of them present only once. Antigens for these TCRs are unknown. Sequenced input: blood, either unsorted or a sorted T cell fraction (not recorded which). The receptors shown here come from a male donor with ankylosing spondylitis.

In this sample, this clonotype turned up many times. V is TRBV11-2 and J is TRBJ2-7; D possibly corresponds to TRBD2 (6 bases). Germline CDR1 reads SGHAT; CDR2 reads FQNNGV. Trimming left V 2 bases short and J 4 bases short, with 15 bases between. There are 15 residues in the CDR3. CDR3 amino acids: CASSLFAGFMYEQYF. Written as DNA, the CDR3 is TGTGCCAGCAGCTTATTCGCGGGATTCATGTACGAGCAGTACTTC. Looking up the rest from reference TRBV11-2 and TRBJ2-7 gives the full variable domain: EAGVAQSPRYKIIEKRQSVAFWCNPISGHATLYWYQQILGQGPKLLIQFQNNGVVDDSQLPKDRFSAERLKGVDSTLKIQPAKLEDSAVYLCASSLFAGFMYEQYFGPGTRLTVT.

This clonotype was detected a few times. The chain carries TRBV6-5 and TRBJ2-3; maybe TRBD2 (7 bases). CDR1 is MNHEY, CDR2 SVGAGI, per germline. The V and J ends lost 3 bases and 4 bases respectively, with 11 bases between them. CDR3 size: 14 residues. The DNA of the CDR3 is TGTGCCAGCAGTTATCGGGGGGCCTCAGATACGCAGTATTTT. Translating gives CASSYRGASDTQYF.

In its sample, this clonotype was seen many times. The chain links TRBV29-1 to TRBJ2-2, with D perhaps assigned TRBD1 or TRBD2 (6 bases each). Germline V gene data show CDR1 as SQVTM and CDR2 as ANQGSEA. The V gene lost 6 bases and the J gene lost 2 bases, with 16 bases spanning the gap. This CDR3 has 15 residues. CDR3 region: CSVQGTGRNTGELFF. For the CDR3, the DNA is TGCAGCGTGCAGGGGACTGGGCGAAACACCGGGGAGCTGTTTTTT.

This clonotype was observed a handful of times. Here the CDR3 reads CSASRAGGRSYEQYF. Written as DNA, the CDR3 is TGCAGTGCTAGTCGTGCGGGGGGGCGATCCTACGAGCAGTACTTC. The rearrangement joins TRBV20-1 to TRBJ2-7; 9 bases align to TRBD2. With V trimmed by 3 bases and J by 1 base, 7 bases remained unmatched. The CDR3 runs 15 residues. The germline V gene has CDR1 DFQATT and CDR2 SNEGSKA (reference sequence).

There are a few counts of this clonotype. The CDR3 loop is CASSQGEIAGTDTQYF. CDR3 nucleotide sequence: TGCGCCAGCAGCCAAGGGGAAATAGCGGGGACAGATACGCAGTATTTT. V gene TRBV4-3 combines with J gene TRBJ2-3; 8 bases are shared with TRBD2. CDR3 length: 16 residues. The trim removed 1 base at V and 3 bases at J, leaving 6 bases unmatched. Germline V gives CDR1 LGHNA, CDR2 YSLEER.

J is TRBJ2-1 and V is TRBV3-1; D remains ambiguous. Trimming cost V 1 base and J 3 bases, with 13 bases left between them. The length of the CDR3 is 16 residues. Germline V lookup: CDR1 LGHDT, CDR2 YNNKEL (reference sequence). CDR3 amino acids: CASSQASWAVYNEQFF. The CDR3 DNA follows: TGTGCCAGCAGCCAAGCTTCATGGGCGGTCTACAATGAGCAGTTCTTC.

This clonotype was detected only a few times. The chain uses TRBV30 and TRBJ2-2, with TRBD2 as a possible D gene (5 bases). Germline V gives CDR1 GTSNPN, CDR2 SVGIG (reference sequence). The CDR3 sequence is 14 residues long. Trimming took off 0 bases at V and 6 bases at J, with 11 bases between the two ends. The CDR3 DNA follows: TGTGCCTGGAGTGTACCGGGGAAGGCCGGGGAGCTGTTTTTT. Translating gives CAWSVPGKAGELFF.

The chain couples TRBV7-2 to TRBJ2-1; the D gene is possibly TRBD2 (5 bases). Trimming took off 8 bases at V and 4 bases at J, with 15 bases between the two ends. CDR1 and CDR2 (germline): SGHTA, FQGNSA. There are 14 residues in the CDR3. CDR3 in amino acids: CASGLGGSYNEQFF. In nucleotides, the CDR3 is TGTGCCAGCGGGCTAGGAGGATCGTACAATGAGCAGTTCTTC.

This clonotype was counted many times. The V and J genes are TRBV20-1 and TRBJ1-1, with unresolved D. This CDR3 spans 15 amino acids. The germline V gene has CDR1 DFQATT and CDR2 SNEGSKA (reference sequence). The germline V and J ends were trimmed by 1 base and 0 bases, with 12 bases remaining between them. CDR3 region: CSARGGSPMNTEAFF. In DNA form, the CDR3 reads TGCAGTGCTAGAGGCGGCAGCCCCATGAACACTGAAGCTTTCTTT.

There are many counts of this clonotype. The genes are TRBV2 and TRBJ2-2; D call uncertain. V was clipped by 6 bases and J by 3 bases, with 8 bases between them. Germline values: CDR1 SNHLY, CDR2 FYNNEI. The CDR3 spans 13 residues. CDR3 loop: CASRQTYTGELFF. The DNA of the CDR3 is TGTGCCAGCAGGCAGACTTACACCGGGGAGCTGTTTTTT.

This clonotype came up many times. V gene TRBV7-9 combines with J gene TRBJ2-7, with D unresolved. CDR3 size: 11 residues. V lost 3 bases and J lost 5, with 5 bases in between. Germline assignment: CDR1 SEHNR and CDR2 FQNEAQ (reference sequence). CDR3 bases: TGTGCCAGCAGCTTTGAGGACGAGCAGTACTTC. The encoded protein is CASSFEDEQYF.

This clonotype came up many times. This sequence joins TRBV7-9 and TRBJ2-5; D is uncertain. Trimming stripped 5 bases from V and 3 bases from J, with 13 bases between. This CDR3 has 14 amino acids. Germline CDR1 reads SEHNR; CDR2 reads FQNEAQ (reference sequence). DNA of the CDR3: TGTGCCAGCAGCCCCCCCGGTGCGGAAGAGACCCAGTACTTC. It specifies CASSPPGAEETQYF.

This clonotype was observed many times. V gene TRBV6-1 combines with J gene TRBJ2-1; D is unresolved. Trimming left V 3 bases short and J 1 base short, with 7 bases between. CDR1 is MNHNS and CDR2 is SASEGT in the germline V gene. CDR3 length: 14 amino acids. The CDR3 region is CASSDRLSYNEQFF. CDR3 nucleotides: TGTGCCAGCAGTGACAGGCTGTCCTACAATGAGCAGTTCTTC.

This clonotype has more than one count but fewer than ten. The V gene is TRBV28, the J gene TRBJ2-5; TRBD1 matches at 7 bases. J gave up 3 bases and V 6 bases, and 4 bases lay outside the gene matches. The CDR3 is made up of 13 amino acids. CDR1 and CDR2 (germline): MDHEN, SYDVKM. This CDR3 is CASSAGTEETQYF. Written as DNA, the CDR3 is TGTGCCAGCAGCGCCGGGACAGAAGAGACCCAGTACTTC.

The sample holds many counts of this clonotype. The chain uses TRBV7-9 and TRBJ2-7, with 11 bases matching TRBD2. The V segment lost 5 bases and the J segment 7 bases; nucleotides outside the gene matches: 16. Germline loops: CDR1 SEHNR, CDR2 FQNEAQ (reference sequence). The CDR3 sequence is 17 residues long. Here the CDR3 reads CASSPRTSGLSRDEQYF. DNA of the CDR3: TGTGCCAGCAGCCCAAGGACTAGCGGGCTCTCTCGGGATGAGCAGTACTTC.

This clonotype was seen at least ten times. The chain links TRBV12-3 or TRBV12-4 to TRBJ2-1; weak D call: TRBD1 (5 bases). The ends were cut back, 3 bases at V and 3 bases at J, with 9 bases in the middle. This CDR3 comprises 14 residues. The CDR3 spells CASSFLTGYNEQFF. CDR3 coding DNA: TGTGCCAGCAGTTTCCTTACAGGCTACAATGAGCAGTTCTTC.

This clonotype was seen at least ten times. The chain recombines TRBV7-9 with TRBJ2-7, with D perhaps matching TRBD1 or TRBD2 (5 bases each). CDR1 is SEHNR and CDR2 is FQNEAQ in the germline V gene (reference sequence). V was cut by 4 bases and J by 5 bases, with 21 bases left in between. The CDR3 spans 16 residues. The CDR3 sequence: CASSSRPGRGANEQYF. CDR3 coding DNA: TGTGCCAGCAGCTCGCGACCGGGGCGAGGGGCCAACGAGCAGTACTTC.

In the case of this clonotype: This may stem from a read error, because a much larger clone lies one nucleotide away. CDR3 nucleotide sequence: TGTGCCAGCTCTCCTCGAGATAACACTGAAGCTTTCTTT. Protein product: CASSPRDNTEAFF. The genes are TRBV18 and TRBJ1-1; unclear D gene. The CDR3 has 13 residues. V lost 6 bases, J lost 2 bases, and 10 bases lay in between. Per germline, CDR1 KGHSH and CDR2 LQKENI.

This clonotype was counted only a few times. J is TRBJ2-3 and V is TRBV20-1; D may match TRBD1 or TRBD2 (5 bases each). Trimming shortened V by 0 bases and J by 4 bases, and 11 bases separated the two germline ends. The CDR3 runs to 14 residues. Germline V CDR1 and CDR2: DFQATT, SNEGSKA (reference sequence). The CDR3: CSARDLGVADTQYF. CDR3 nucleotide sequence: TGCAGTGCTAGAGATCTGGGGGTGGCAGATACGCAGTATTTT.

This clonotype was counted at least ten times. The J gene is TRBJ1-2, the V gene TRBV4-3; a weak D match, TRBD1 (6 bases). The CDR3 has 14 residues. In germline, CDR1 is LGHNA, CDR2 YSLEER. V gave up 3 bases and J gave up 8 bases, with 16 bases separating them. The DNA for the CDR3 is TGCGCCAGCAGCCACCGACGGGGGGGCGGAGGCTACACCTTC. This translates into CASSHRRGGGGYTF.

This clonotype has only a few counts. The CDR3 bases are TGTGCCAGCAGTGCCGCGGGGGGATCCTTGTACGAGCAGTACTTC. Translating it yields CASSAAGGSLYEQYF. The rearrangement joins TRBV9 to TRBJ2-7, with 8 bases aligning to TRBD2. V lost 5 bases and J lost 4; bases outside the gene matches: 11. Germline V CDR1 and CDR2: SGDLS, YYNGEE. This CDR3 has 15 residues.

Ten or more counts support this clonotype. The V and J genes are TRBV11-3 and TRBJ2-1; 7 bases map to TRBD1. J lost 6 bases, V lost 5 bases, and 10 bases had no gene match. In germline, CDR1 is SGHNT, CDR2 YENEEA. The CDR3 is 15 amino acids. CDR3 loop: CASSPRTGGVNEQFF. The CDR3 DNA is TGTGCCAGCAGCCCCAGGACAGGAGGAGTCAATGAGCAGTTCTTC.

The chain joins TRBV7-2 to TRBJ2-3; TRBD2 aligns across 9 bases. Germline values: CDR1 SGHTA, CDR2 FQGNSA. The CDR3 is made up of 15 amino acids. J lost 4 bases, V lost 1 base, and 3 bases had no gene match. The CDR3 loop reads CASSLDSGGPDTQYF. In nucleotides, the CDR3 is TGTGCCAGCAGCTTAGATAGCGGGGGACCAGATACGCAGTATTTT.